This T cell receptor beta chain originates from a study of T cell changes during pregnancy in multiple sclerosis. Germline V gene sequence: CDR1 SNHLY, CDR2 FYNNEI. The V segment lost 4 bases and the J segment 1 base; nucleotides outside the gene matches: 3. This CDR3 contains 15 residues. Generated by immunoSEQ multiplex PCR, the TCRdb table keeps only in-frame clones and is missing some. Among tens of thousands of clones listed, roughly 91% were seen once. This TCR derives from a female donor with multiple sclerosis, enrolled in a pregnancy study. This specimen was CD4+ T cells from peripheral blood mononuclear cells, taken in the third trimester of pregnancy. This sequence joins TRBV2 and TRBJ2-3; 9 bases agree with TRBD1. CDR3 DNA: TGTGCCAGCAGTGTTTACAGGGGGCGCACAGATACGCAGTATTTT. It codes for CASSVYRGRTDTQYF.